Shown below are 5 T cell receptor beta chains from a single sample sequenced in a study of blood T cells in healthy people across ages. Through a sample-barcoded 5' primer and a J-beta primer mix, a second PCR was run for roughly 6 to 12 cycles. TCRdb re-analysed the 5' RACE reads in MiXCR, keeping a single row per CDR3 protein. The sample includes roughly 1.5 million distinct CDR3 sequences, 40% to 45% of them seen just once. Specimen: blood. These receptor sequences come from a woman aged 18 to 35 in good health.

The rearrangement links TRBV28 to TRBJ2-7; 8 nucleotides align to TRBD1. J lost 2 bases, V lost 5 bases, and 17 bases had no gene match. The CDR3 sequence is 18 residues long. Germline assignment: CDR1 MDHEN and CDR2 SYDVKM. In nucleotides, the CDR3 is TGTGCCAGCAGTACCAGACAGGGGATTACGAACCTTCCCTACGAGCAGTACTTC. It codes for CASSTRQGITNLPYEQYF.

This clonotype was counted a few times. V and J are TRBV20-1 and TRBJ2-7; TRBD2 matches at 8 bases. Germline V gives CDR1 DFQATT, CDR2 SNEGSKA (reference sequence). The CDR3 spans 17 residues. Losses at the gene ends were 1 base for V and 7 bases for J; bases not matched to a gene: 18. CDR3 nucleotide sequence: TGCAGTGCTAGAGCCCTAGAAGCGGGAGATCATCGCAATGAGCAGTACTTC. The encoded protein is CSARALEAGDHRNEQYF.

This clonotype was counted between two and nine times. This rearrangement joins TRBV6-6 to TRBJ2-3, with 8 bases identical to TRBD2. The CDR3 extends over 16 amino acids. Germline loops: CDR1 MNHNY, CDR2 SVGAGI (reference sequence). The V segment lost 7 bases and the J segment 5 bases; nucleotides outside the gene matches: 14. CDR3 sequence reads: CASKGPHGRALDTQYF. The DNA for the CDR3 is TGTGCCAGCAAAGGGCCGCACGGGAGGGCCTTAGATACGCAGTATTTT.

The V and J genes are TRBV20-1 and TRBJ2-1; the match to TRBD2 covers 12 bases. In germline, CDR1 is DFQATT, CDR2 SNEGSKA (reference sequence). With V trimmed by 0 bases and J by 6 bases, 3 bases remained unmatched. The CDR3 contains 15 residues. Here the CDR3 reads CSARDLAGGFNEQFF. The CDR3 nucleotides read TGCAGTGCTAGAGATCTAGCGGGGGGGTTCAATGAGCAGTTCTTC.

The chain is built from TRBV6-5 and TRBJ1-2; D remains ambiguous. CDR3 size: 15 residues. Germline CDR1 MNHEY, CDR2 SVGAGI. Trimming removed 0 bases from V and 8 bases from J, with 16 bases in between. The CDR3 DNA follows: TGTGCCAGCAGTTACTCTACTGGACGGAACGGCGGCTACACCTTC. Protein product: CASSYSTGRNGGYTF.